This TCR beta chain was recovered during a study of early T cells in non-severe SARS-CoV-2 infection. Background on the study: It was bulk RNA from unsorted whole blood that was sequenced, and the chains were unpaired. The study, taken as a whole, reports: Matching results from VDJdb favored anti-spike CD8 responses, leaving private and CD4 specificities undetected.

CDR1 is KGHDR and CDR2 is SFDVKD in the germline V gene. CDR3 length: 13 amino acids. V gave up 7 bases and J gave up 0 bases, with 8 bases separating them. This clonotype showed up many times. Its antigen is currently unknown. Molecules of cDNA were individually given unique molecular identifiers that were attached to them. TCRdb fed the 5' RACE reads into MiXCR, producing one record per CDR3 protein. Among 70,000 to 75,000 distinct CDR3 sequences listed, 12% were seen once. The sequence was collected from an adult who was a healthcare worker with PCR-confirmed SARS-CoV-2 infection or an uninfected control (not recorded which). The sequencing sample was made of whole blood. The chain combines TRBV24-1 with TRBJ2-5; the D gene is possibly TRBD1 (5 bases). The CDR3 spells CATSAGYQETQYF. The CDR3 DNA is TGTGCCACCAGCGCAGGGTACCAAGAGACCCAGTACTTC.